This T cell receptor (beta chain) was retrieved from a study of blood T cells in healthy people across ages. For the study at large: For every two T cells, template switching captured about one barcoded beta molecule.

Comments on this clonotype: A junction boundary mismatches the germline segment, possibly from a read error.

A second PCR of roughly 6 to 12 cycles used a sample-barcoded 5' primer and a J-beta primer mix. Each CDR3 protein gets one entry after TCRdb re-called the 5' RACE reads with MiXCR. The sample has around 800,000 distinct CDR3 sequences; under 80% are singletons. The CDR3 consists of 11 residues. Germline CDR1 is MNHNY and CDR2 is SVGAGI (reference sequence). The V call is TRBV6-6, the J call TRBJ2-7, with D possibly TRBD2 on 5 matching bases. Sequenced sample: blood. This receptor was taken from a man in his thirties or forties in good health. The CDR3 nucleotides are TGTGCCAGCAGTTACAGCGGCGAGCGGTACTTC. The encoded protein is CASSYSGERYF.